This TCR beta chain was identified in a study of blood T cell repertoires in COVID-19. Background on the study: Some COVID-19 samples were acute and others convalescent; all came from the United States, Italy and Spain.

TCRdb's table, derived via immunoSEQ multiplex PCR, lists solely in-frame clones and lacks some. The top ten clones hold about a sixth of a sample with approximately 210,000 clones, 75% to 85% of them seen once. Losses at the gene ends were 3 bases for V and 0 bases for J; bases not matched to a gene: 4. The CDR3 totals 15 residues. Germline V lookup: CDR1 KGHSH, CDR2 LQKENI. Clinical history as reported by participants underpinned cohort assignment. Sequences were obtained from PBMCs or T cells enriched from blood (not recorded which). The clonotype originates from a woman in her fifties or sixties with acute COVID-19. The V gene is TRBV18, the J gene TRBJ1-2; 7 positions match TRBD1. DNA of the CDR3: TGTGCCAGCTCACCCCCAGGGGGAGCTAACTATGGCTACACCTTC. This gives the protein CASSPPGGANYGYTF. Full variable domain (outside the CDR3, taken from reference TRBV18 and TRBJ1-2): NAGVMQNPRHLVRRRGQEARLRCSPMKGHSHVYWYRQLPEEGLKFMVYLQKENIIDESGMPKERFSAEFPKEGPSILRIQQVVRGDSAAYFCASSPPGGANYGYTFGSGTRLTVV.